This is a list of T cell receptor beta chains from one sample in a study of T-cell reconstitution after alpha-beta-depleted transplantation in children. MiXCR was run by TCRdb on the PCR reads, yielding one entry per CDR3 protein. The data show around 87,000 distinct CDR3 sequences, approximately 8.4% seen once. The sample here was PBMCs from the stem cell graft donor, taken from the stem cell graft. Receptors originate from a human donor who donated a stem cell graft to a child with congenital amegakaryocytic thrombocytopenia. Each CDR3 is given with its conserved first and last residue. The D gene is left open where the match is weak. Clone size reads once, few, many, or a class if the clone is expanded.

CASSFLSFASTDTQYF TGTGCCAGCAGTTTTTTATCGTTCGCCAGCACAGATACGCAGTATTTT TRBJ2-3 . many TRBV27
CASSSSGTRREKLFF TGCGCCAGCAGCTCCTCCGGCACACGGCGAGAAAAACTGTTTTTT TRBJ1-4 . many TRBV5-1
CSASRAGNTDTQYF TGCAGTGCTAGTAGGGCGGGGAACACAGATACGCAGTATTTT TRBJ2-3 . many TRBV20-1
CASSLEAGGPGDTQYF TGTGCCAGCAGCCTGGAAGCGGGAGGGCCGGGAGATACGCAGTATTTT TRBJ2-3 TRBD2 many TRBV3-1
CSVGTGVHYEQYF TGCAGCGTCGGGACAGGGGTGCACTACGAGCAGTACTTC TRBJ2-7 TRBD1 many TRBV29-1
CATSDSFANQPQHF TGTGCCACCAGTGATTCCTTCGCCAATCAGCCCCAGCATTTT TRBJ1-5 . many TRBV24-1
CASSLGGSYEQYF TGTGCCAGCAGCTTGGGGGGGTCGTACGAGCAGTACTTC TRBJ2-7 TRBD2 many TRBV11-2
CASSLSPGRGSPLHF TGTGCCAGCAGTTTAAGCCCAGGGAGGGGTTCACCCCTCCACTTT TRBJ1-6 . many TRBV27
CATSRAGGNIQYF TGTGCCACCAGCAGAGCCGGGGGAAACATTCAGTACTTC TRBJ2-4 . many TRBV15
CASSWVQGNGEQFF TGTGCCAGCAGCTGGGTACAGGGTAATGGTGAGCAGTTCTTC TRBJ2-1 . many TRBV11-2
CASSPPGVGTQYF TGTGCCAGCAGTCCCCCGGGGGTAGGTACGCAGTATTTT TRBJ2-3 . many TRBV12-3/TRBV12-4
CASRAPSALLHEQYF TGTGCCAGCAGGGCACCTAGCGCTCTGTTACACGAGCAGTACTTC TRBJ2-7 . many TRBV7-9
CASAGDLDSPLHF TGTGCCAGCGCGGGGGATCTCGATTCACCCCTCCACTTT TRBJ1-6 . many TRBV7-9
CSARDSRDSPLHF TGCAGTGCTAGAGATTCCAGGGATTCACCCCTCCACTTT TRBJ1-6 . many TRBV20-1
CASSLGSIAGVNEQFF TGTGCCAGCAGCTTAGGTTCGATAGCGGGAGTAAATGAGCAGTTCTTC TRBJ2-1 TRBD2 many TRBV7-2